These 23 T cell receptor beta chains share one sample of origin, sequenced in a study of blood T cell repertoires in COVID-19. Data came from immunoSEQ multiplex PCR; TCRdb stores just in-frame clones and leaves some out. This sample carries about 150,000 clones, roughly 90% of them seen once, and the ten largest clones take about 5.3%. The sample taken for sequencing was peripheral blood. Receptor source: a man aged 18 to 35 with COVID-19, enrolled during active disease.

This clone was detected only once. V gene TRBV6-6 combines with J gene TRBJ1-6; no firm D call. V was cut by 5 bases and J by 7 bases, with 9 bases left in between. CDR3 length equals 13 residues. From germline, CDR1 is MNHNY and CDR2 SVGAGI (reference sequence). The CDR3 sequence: CASSPGRNSPLHF. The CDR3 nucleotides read TGTGCCAGCAGTCCGGGTAGGAATTCACCCCTCCACTTT.

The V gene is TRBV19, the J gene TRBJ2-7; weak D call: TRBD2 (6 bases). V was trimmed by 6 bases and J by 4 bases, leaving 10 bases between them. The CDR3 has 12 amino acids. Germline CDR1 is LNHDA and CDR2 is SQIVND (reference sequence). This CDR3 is CASSGLAYEQYF. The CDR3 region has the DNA TGTGCCAGTAGCGGGCTAGCGTACGAGCAGTACTTC.

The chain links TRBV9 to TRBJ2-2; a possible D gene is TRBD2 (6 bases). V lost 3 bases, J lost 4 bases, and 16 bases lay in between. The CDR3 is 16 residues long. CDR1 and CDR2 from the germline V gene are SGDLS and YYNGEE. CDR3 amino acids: CASSGEVAALTGELFF. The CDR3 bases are TGTGCCAGCAGCGGGGAGGTGGCGGCTCTCACCGGGGAGCTGTTTTTT.

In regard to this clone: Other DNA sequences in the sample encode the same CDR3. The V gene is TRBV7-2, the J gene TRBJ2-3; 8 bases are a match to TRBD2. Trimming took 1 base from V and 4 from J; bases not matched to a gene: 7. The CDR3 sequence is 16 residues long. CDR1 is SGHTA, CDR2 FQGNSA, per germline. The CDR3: CASSLGGGRTPDTQYF. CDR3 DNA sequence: TGTGCCAGCAGCTTAGGAGGCGGGAGGACCCCAGATACGCAGTATTTT.

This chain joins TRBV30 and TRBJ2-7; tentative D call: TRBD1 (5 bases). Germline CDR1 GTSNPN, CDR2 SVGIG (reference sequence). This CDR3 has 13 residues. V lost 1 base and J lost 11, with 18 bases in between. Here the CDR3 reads CAWSGIAGNVEYF. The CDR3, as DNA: TGTGCCTGGAGTGGTATTGCAGGGAACGTGGAGTACTTC. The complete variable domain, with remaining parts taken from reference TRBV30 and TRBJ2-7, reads SQTIHQWPATLVQPVGSPLSLECTVEGTSNPNLYWYRQAAGRGLQLLFYSVGIGQISSEVPQNLSASRPQDRQFILSSKKLLLSDSGFYLCAWSGIAGNVEYFGPGTRLTVT.

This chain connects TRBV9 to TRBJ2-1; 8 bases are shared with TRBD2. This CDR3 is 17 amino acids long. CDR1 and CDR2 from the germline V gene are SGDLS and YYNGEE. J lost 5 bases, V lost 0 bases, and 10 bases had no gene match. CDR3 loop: CASSVDGGDSNHNEQFF. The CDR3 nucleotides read TGTGCCAGCAGCGTAGACGGGGGGGACTCGAATCACAATGAGCAGTTCTTC.

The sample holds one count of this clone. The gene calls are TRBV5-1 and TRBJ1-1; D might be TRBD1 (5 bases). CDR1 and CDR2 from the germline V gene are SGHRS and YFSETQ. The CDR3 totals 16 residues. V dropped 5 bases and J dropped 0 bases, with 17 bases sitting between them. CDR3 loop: CASRPGRYRMNTEAFF. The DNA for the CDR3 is TGCGCCAGCAGGCCCGGCCGATACAGGATGAACACTGAAGCTTTCTTT.

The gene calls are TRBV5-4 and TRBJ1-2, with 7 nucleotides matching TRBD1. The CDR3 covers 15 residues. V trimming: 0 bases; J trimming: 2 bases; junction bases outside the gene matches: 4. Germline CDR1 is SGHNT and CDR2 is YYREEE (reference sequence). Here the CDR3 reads CASSLEAGGNYGYTF. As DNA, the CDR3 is TGTGCCAGCAGCTTGGAGGCAGGGGGAAACTATGGCTACACCTTC.

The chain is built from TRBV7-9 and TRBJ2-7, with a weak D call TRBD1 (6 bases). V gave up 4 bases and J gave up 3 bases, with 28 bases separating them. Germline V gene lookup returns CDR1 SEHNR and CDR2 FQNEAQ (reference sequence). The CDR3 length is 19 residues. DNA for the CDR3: TGTGCCAGCAGCTACCGACAGGCTCAGGCAGGACCCGCCTTCTACGAGCAGTACTTC. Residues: CASSYRQAQAGPAFYEQYF.

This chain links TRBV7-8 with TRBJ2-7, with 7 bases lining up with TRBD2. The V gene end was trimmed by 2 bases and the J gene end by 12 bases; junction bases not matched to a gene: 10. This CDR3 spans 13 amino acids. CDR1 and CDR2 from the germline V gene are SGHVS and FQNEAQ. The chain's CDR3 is CASSLTQWEGRYF. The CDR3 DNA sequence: TGTGCCAGCAGCTTAACACAGTGGGAGGGCCGGTACTTC.

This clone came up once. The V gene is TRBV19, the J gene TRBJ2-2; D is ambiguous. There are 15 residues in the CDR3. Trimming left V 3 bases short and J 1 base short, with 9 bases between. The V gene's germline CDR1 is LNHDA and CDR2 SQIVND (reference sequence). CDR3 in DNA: TGTGCCAGTAGTATGGAACGGAGGAACACCGGGGAGCTGTTTTTT. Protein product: CASSMERRNTGELFF.

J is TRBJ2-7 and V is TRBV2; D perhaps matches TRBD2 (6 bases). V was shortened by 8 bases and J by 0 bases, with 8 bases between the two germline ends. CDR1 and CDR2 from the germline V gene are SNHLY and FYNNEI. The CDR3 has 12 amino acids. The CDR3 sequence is CASLRGSYEQYF. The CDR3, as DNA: TGTGCCAGCTTGCGGGGCTCCTACGAGCAGTACTTC.

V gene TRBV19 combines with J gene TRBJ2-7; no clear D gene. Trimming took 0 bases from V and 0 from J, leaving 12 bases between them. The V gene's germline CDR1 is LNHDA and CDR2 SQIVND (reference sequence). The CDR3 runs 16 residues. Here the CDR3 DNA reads TGTGCCAGTAGTATAGAGGCAGGAACAAGCTCCTACGAGCAGTACTTC. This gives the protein CASSIEAGTSSYEQYF.

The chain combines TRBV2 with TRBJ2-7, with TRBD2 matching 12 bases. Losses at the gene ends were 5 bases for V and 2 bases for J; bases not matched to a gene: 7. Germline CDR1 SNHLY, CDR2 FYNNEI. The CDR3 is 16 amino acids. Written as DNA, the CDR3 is TGTGCCAGCAGTCGTCTAGCGGGAGGGAAACCCTACGAGCAGTACTTC. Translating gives CASSRLAGGKPYEQYF.

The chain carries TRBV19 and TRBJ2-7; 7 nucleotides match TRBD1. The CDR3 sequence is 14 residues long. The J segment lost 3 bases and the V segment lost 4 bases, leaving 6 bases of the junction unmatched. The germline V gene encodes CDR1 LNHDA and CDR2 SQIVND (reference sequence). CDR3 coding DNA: TGTGCCAGTAGTACGGCTTCAGGGGGCTACGAGCAGTACTTC. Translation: CASSTASGGYEQYF.

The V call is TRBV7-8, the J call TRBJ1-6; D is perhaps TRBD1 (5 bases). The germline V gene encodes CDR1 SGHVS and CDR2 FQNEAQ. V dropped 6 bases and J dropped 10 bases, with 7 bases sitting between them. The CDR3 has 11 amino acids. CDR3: CASRSGSPLHF. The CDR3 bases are TGTGCCAGCAGATCAGGGTCACCCCTCCACTTT.

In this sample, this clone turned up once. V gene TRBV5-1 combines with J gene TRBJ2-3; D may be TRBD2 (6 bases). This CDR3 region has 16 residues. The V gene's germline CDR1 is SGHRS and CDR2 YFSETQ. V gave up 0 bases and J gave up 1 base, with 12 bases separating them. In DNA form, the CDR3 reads TGCGCCAGCAGCTTGGGCGGGGACGGAGGCACAGATACGCAGTATTTT. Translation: CASSLGGDGGTDTQYF.

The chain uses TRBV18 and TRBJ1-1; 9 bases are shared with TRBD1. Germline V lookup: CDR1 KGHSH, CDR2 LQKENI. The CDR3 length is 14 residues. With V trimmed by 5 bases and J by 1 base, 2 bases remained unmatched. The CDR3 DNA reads TGTGCCAGCTCAGGGACAGGGCAGAACACTGAAGCTTTCTTT. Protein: CASSGTGQNTEAFF.

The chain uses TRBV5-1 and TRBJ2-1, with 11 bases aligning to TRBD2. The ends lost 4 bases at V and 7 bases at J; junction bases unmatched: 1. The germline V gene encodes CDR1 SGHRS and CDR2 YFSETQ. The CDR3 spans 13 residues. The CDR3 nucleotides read TGCGCCAGCAGCGTAGCGGGAGGGAATGAGCAGTTCTTC. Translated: CASSVAGGNEQFF. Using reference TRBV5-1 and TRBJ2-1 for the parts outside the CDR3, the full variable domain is KAGVTQTPRYLIKTRGQQVTLSCSPISGHRSVSWYQQTPGQGLQFLFEYFSETQRNKGNFPGRFSGRQFSNSRSEMNVSTLELGDSALYLCASSVAGGNEQFFGPGTRLTVL.

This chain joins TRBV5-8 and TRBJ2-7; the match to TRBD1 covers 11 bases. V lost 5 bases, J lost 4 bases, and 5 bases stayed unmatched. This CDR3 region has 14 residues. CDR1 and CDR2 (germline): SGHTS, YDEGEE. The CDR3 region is CASRRGQGAYEQYF. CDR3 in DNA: TGTGCCAGCAGACGAGGACAGGGGGCTTACGAGCAGTACTTC.

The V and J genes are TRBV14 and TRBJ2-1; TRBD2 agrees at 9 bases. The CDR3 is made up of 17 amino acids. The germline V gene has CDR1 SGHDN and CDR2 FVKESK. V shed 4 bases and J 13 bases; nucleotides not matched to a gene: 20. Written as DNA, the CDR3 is TGTGCCAGCAGCCGGGGGGGACTAGCAGATAAAATGAGGGCCCAGTTCTTC. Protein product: CASSRGGLADKMRAQFF.

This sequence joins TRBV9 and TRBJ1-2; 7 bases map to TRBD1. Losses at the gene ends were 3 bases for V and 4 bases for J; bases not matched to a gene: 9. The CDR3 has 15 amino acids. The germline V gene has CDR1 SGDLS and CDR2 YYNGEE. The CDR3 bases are TGTGCCAGCAGCGCCCAAGGGACAGCTATCTATGGCTACACCTTC. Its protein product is CASSAQGTAIYGYTF.

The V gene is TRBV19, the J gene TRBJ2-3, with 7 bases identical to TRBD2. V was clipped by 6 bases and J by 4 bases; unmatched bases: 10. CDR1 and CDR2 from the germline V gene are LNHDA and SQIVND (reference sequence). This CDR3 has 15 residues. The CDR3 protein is CASSRVGGSPDTQYF. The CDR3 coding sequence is TGTGCCAGTAGCCGGGTGGGAGGGAGCCCAGATACGCAGTATTTT.